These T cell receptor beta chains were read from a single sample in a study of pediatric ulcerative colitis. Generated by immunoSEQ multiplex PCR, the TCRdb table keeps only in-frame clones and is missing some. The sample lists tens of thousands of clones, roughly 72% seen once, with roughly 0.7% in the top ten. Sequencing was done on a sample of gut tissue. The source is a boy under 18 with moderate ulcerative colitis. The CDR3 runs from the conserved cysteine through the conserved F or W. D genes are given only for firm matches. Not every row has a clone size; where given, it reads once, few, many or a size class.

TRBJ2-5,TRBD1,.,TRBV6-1,CASSVRDRGHETQYF,TGTGCCAGCAGTGTTAGGGACAGGGGGCACGAGACCCAGTACTTC
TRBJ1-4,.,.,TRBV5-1,CASSTTGHRGEKLFF,TGCGCCAGCAGCACCACAGGCCATAGGGGTGAAAAACTGTTTTTT
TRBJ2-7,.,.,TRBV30,CAWSTSGGLNEQYF,TGTGCCTGGAGTACCTCTGGGGGGCTAAATGAGCAGTACTTC
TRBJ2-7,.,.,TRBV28,CASAKGGNHEQYF,TGTGCCAGCGCTAAGGGGGGGAACCACGAGCAGTACTTC
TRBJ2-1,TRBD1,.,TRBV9,CASSPRTGSSYNEQFF,TGTGCCAGCAGCCCCCGGACAGGGAGCTCCTACAATGAGCAGTTCTTC
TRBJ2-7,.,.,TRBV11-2,CASSPIGKKQYF,TGTGCCAGCAGCCCTATTGGTAAGAAGCAGTACTTC
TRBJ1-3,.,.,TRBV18,CASFTGGGNTIYF,TGTGCCAGCTTCACTGGCGGCGGAAACACCATATATTTT
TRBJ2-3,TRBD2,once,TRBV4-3,CASSQRSGRNTDTQYF,TGCGCCAGCAGCCAAAGAAGCGGGAGAAACACAGATACGCAGTATTTT
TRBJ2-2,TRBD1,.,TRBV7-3,CASSLQGDSGELFF,TGTGCCAGCAGCTTACAGGGGGACAGCGGGGAGCTGTTTTTT
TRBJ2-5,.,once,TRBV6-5,CASSSGAGRRTQYF,TGTGCCAGCAGTTCTGGGGCAGGTAGGAGGACCCAGTACTTC
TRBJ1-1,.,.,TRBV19,CASRPAGQMNTEAFF,TGTGCCAGTAGGCCAGCCGGACAAATGAACACTGAAGCTTTCTTT
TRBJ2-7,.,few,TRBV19,CASSIGGNYEQYF,TGTGCCAGTAGTATAGGGGGCAACTACGAGCAGTACTTC
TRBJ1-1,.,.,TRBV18,CASKGLEGTEAFF,TGTGCCAGCAAAGGACTTGAGGGCACTGAAGCTTTCTTT
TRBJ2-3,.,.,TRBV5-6,CASSRVSGYTDTQYF,TGTGCCAGCAGCCGAGTTTCCGGATACACAGATACGCAGTATTTT
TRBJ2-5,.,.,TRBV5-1,CASSLGTPQETQYF,TGCGCCAGCAGCTTGGGGACACCGCAAGAGACCCAGTACTTC
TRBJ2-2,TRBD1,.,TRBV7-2,CASTLTGGTGELFF,TGTGCCAGCACACTGACAGGGGGTACCGGGGAGCTGTTTTTT
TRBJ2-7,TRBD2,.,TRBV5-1,CASSLASTLAGGSYEQYF,TGCGCCAGCAGCTTGGCTTCGACTCTAGCGGGAGGGTCCTACGAGCAGTACTTC
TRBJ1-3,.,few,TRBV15,CATSRERGEINTIYF,TGTGCCACCAGCAGAGAGCGGGGGGAGATAAACACCATATATTTT
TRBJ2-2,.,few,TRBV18,CASSPPGAYTNTGELFF,TGTGCCAGCTCACCACCGGGGGCGTATACGAACACCGGGGAGCTGTTTTTT
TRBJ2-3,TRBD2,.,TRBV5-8,CASSLPGLAGGPRTQYF,TGTGCCAGCAGCTTGCCGGGACTAGCGGGGGGTCCGCGTACGCAGTATTTT
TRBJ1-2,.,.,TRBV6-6,CASGTLRAYGYTF,TGTGCCAGCGGAACCCTCAGGGCCTATGGCTACACCTTC
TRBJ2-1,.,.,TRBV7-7,CASSFDGYNEQFF,TGTGCTAGCAGCTTTGACGGATACAATGAGCAGTTCTTC
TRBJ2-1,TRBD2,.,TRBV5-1,CASGLAGGLYNEQFF,TGCGCCAGTGGGTTGGCGGGGGGATTATACAATGAGCAGTTCTTC
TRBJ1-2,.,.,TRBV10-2,CASSGTDYGYTF,TGCGCCAGCAGTGGGACGGACTATGGCTACACCTTC
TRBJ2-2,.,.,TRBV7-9,CASRFSGGELFF,TGTGCCAGCCGCTTCTCTGGCGGGGAGCTGTTTTTT
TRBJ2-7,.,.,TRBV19,CASSIEAYGTYEQYF,TGTGCCAGTAGCATAGAGGCCTACGGAACCTACGAGCAGTACTTC
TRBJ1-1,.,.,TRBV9,CASSAGVRTPSEAFF,TGTGCCAGCAGCGCTGGAGTTAGGACACCTTCTGAAGCTTTCTTT
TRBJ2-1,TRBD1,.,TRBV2,CASLRDRVNEQFF,TGTGCCAGCCTCCGGGACAGGGTTAATGAGCAGTTCTTC
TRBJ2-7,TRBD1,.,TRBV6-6,CATSGGQGFEQYF,TGTGCCACCTCTGGGGGACAGGGGTTCGAGCAGTACTTC
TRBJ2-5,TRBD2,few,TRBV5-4,CASSGQRGWQETQYF,TGTGCCAGCAGCGGTCAGCGGGGGTGGCAAGAGACCCAGTACTTC
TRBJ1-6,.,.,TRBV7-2,CASSLARSPLHF,TGTGCCAGCAGCTTAGCAAGATCACCCCTCCACTTT
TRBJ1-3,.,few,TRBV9,CASSPSGLAGNTIYF,TGTGCCAGCAGCCCCTCAGGGCTTGCTGGAAACACCATATATTTT
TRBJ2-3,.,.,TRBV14,CASSLRIRDTQYF,TGTGCCAGCAGCCTTCGAATTCGGGATACGCAGTATTTT
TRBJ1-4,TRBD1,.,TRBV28,CASSFLNRGEGKLFF,TGTGCCAGCAGTTTTTTAAACAGGGGTGAGGGAAAACTGTTTTTT
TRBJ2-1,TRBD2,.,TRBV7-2,CASILSGGSYNEQFF,TGTGCCAGCATCCTTAGCGGGGGTTCCTACAATGAGCAGTTCTTC
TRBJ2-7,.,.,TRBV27,CASSSGQLYEQYF,TGTGCCAGCAGCTCGGGTCAACTCTACGAGCAGTACTTC
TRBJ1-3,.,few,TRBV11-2,CASSLDAGVSSGNTIYF,TGTGCCAGCAGCTTAGACGCCGGGGTCTCCTCTGGAAACACCATATATTTT
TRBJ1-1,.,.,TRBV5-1,CASSNMVGLEAFF,TGCGCCAGCAGCAACATGGTGGGCCTTGAAGCTTTCTTT
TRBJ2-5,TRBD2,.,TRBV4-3,CASSRAAGGETQYF,TGCGCCAGCAGCCGGGCGGCGGGGGGTGAGACCCAGTACTTC
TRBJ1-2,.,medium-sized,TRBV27,CASSLLAGYNYGYTF,TGTGCCAGCAGTTTATTGGCAGGGTATAACTATGGCTACACCTTC
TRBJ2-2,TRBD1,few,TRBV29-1,CSAKTGLTGELFF,TGCAGCGCAAAGACAGGGCTTACCGGGGAGCTGTTTTTT